The T cell receptor (beta chain) under discussion was sequenced for a study of Graves' ophthalmopathy and Graves' hyperthyroidism. Comment on this clonotype: Its antigen is as yet unknown.

Germline V gives CDR1 LNHDA, CDR2 SQIVND (reference sequence). The CDR3 contains 14 residues. V was clipped by 6 bases and J by 3 bases, with 14 bases between them. Orbital computed tomography and thyroid ultrasound, along with TRAb, serum thyroxine and clinical symptoms, underpinned diagnosis. Amplification of the TCR beta CDR3 regions used RNA transcripts (as template). The workflow started with a first-round RT-PCR run with HTBI primers and then moved on to a second-round multiplex PCR. A single record per CDR3 protein comes from TCRdb applying MiXCR to the multiplex PCR reads. The sample shows over 12,000 distinct CDR3 sequences, 50% of them seen only once. Findings and caveats of the study: The blood repertoire also included most expanded thyroid clonotypes above 0.001 frequency. In separating ophthalmopathy from stable hyperthyroidism, a 13-signature model achieved 85% to 90% sensitivity and about 80% specificity.

The chain links TRBV19 to TRBJ1-2; tentative D call: TRBD1 (5 bases). This clonotype was sampled from a woman in her 30s with Graves' ophthalmopathy. Sequencing input: peripheral blood. CDR3 sequence: CASRRSLGDYGYTF. CDR3 nucleotide sequence: TGTGCCAGTAGACGATCCCTGGGGGACTATGGCTACACCTTC.